What follows are 3 T cell receptor beta chains derived from one specimen sequenced in a study of post-analysis software for immune sequencing data (dated by TCRdb to the mid-2010s). The paper as a whole reports these results and caveats: Roughly 5 TRBV segments, including TRBV5-6, TRBV5-1 and TRBV20-1, were significantly more frequent in patients than controls.

These receptors' antigens are unknown. Libraries were prepared through PCR. Sequencing relied on an Illumina HiSeq 2500. To reduce PCR and sequencing biases, unique molecular identifiers were incorporated into the TCR beta cDNA libraries. TCRdb reprocessing: public reads trimmed at Q25 with fastp, clones called with MiXCR, in-frame beta chains kept. Entries are consolidated by CDR3 protein sequence, retaining the most common genes and DNA. The sample table shows 750,000 to 950,000 distinct CDR3 sequences, and roughly 46% are seen once. The ten largest clonotypes hold roughly 4.9% of the sample. The sequencing sample was made of blood. Source of these receptors: a girl between 10 and 17 years old with multiple sclerosis.

The chain joins TRBV4-3 to TRBJ2-1; 14 positions agree with TRBD2. Germline V gene lookup returns CDR1 LGHNA and CDR2 YSLEER. With V trimmed by 1 base and J by 6 bases, 14 bases remained unmatched. CDR3 length equals 20 residues. CDR3 residues: CASSQVAGTSGRIRGNEQFF. CDR3 bases: TGCGCCAGCAGCCAAGTAGCCGGGACTAGCGGGAGAATAAGGGGCAATGAGCAGTTCTTC.

J is TRBJ2-1 and V is TRBV5-6; TRBD2 aligns across 7 bases. The germline V gene encodes CDR1 SGHDT and CDR2 YYEEEE. CDR3 length: 12 residues. The V and J ends lost 0 bases and 12 bases, in that order; junction bases with no gene match: 3. DNA of the CDR3: TGTGCCAGCAGCTTGGGGGAGGGCCTGCAGTTCTTC. Amino acid sequence: CASSLGEGLQFF.

V is TRBV6-6 and J is TRBJ2-7, with D maybe TRBD1 (6 bases). The CDR3 contains 14 residues. V lost 7 bases, J lost 0 bases, and 13 bases lay in between. Per the germline V gene, CDR1 is MNHNY and CDR2 is SVGAGI (reference sequence). The CDR3 DNA is TGTGCCAGCAAGACAGGCCCTAGCTCCTACGAGCAGTACTTC. This codes for CASKTGPSSYEQYF.